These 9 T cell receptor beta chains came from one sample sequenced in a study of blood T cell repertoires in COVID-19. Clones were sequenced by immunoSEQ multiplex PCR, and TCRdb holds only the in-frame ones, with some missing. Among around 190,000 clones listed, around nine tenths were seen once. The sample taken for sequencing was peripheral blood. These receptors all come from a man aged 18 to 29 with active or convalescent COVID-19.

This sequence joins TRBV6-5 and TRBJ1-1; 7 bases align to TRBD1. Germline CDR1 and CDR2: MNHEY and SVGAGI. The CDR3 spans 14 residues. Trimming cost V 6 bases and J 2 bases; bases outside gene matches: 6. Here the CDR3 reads CASSSGTANTEAFF. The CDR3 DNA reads TGTGCCAGCAGCTCCGGGACAGCAAACACTGAAGCTTTCTTT.

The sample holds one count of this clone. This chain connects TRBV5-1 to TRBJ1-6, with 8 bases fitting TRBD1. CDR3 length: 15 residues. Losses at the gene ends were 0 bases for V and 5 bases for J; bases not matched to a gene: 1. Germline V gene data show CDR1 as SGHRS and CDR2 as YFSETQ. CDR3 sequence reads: CASSLVTGDNSPLHF. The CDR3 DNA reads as TGCGCCAGCAGCTTGGTGACAGGGGATAATTCACCCCTCCACTTT.

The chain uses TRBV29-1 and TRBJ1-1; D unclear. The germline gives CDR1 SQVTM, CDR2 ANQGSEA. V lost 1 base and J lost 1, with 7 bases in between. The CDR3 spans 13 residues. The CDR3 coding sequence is TGCAGCGTTGAAGGGGCCGCGAACACTGAAGCTTTCTTT. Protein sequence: CSVEGAANTEAFF.

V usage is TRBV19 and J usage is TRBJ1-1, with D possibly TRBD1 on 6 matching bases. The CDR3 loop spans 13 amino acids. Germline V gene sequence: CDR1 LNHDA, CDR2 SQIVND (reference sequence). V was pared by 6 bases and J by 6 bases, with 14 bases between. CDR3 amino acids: CASSLRDTAEAFF. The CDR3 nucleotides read TGTGCCAGTAGCCTCCGGGACACCGCTGAAGCTTTCTTT.

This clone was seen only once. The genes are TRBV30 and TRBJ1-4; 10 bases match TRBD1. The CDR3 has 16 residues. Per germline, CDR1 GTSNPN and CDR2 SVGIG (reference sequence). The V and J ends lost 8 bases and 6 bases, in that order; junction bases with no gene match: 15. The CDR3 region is CAGARDRGVGDEKLFF. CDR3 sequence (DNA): TGTGCCGGGGCCAGGGACAGGGGAGTCGGAGATGAAAAACTGTTTTTT.

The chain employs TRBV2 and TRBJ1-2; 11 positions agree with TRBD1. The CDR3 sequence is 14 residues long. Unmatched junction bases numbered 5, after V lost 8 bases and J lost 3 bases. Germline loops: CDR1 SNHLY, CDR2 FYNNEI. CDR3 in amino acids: CASAGTGGYYGYTF. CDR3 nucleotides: TGTGCCAGCGCCGGGACAGGGGGTTACTATGGCTACACCTTC.

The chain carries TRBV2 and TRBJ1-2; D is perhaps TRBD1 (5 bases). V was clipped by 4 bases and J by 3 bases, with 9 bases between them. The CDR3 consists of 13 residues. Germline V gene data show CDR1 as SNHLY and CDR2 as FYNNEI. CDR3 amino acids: CASSAGRDYGYTF. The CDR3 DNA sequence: TGTGCCAGCAGTGCGGGCAGGGACTATGGCTACACCTTC. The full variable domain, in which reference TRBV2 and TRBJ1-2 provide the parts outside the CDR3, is EPEVTQTPSHQVTQMGQEVILRCVPISNHLYFYWYRQILGQKVEFLVSFYNNEISEKSEIFDDQFSVERPDGSNFTLKIRSTKLEDSAMYFCASSAGRDYGYTFGSGTRLTVV.

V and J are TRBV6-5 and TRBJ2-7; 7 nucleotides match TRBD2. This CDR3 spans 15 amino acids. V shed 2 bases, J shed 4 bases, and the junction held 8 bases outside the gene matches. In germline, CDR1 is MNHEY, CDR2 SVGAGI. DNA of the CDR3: TGTGCCAGCAGTTACGAACCGGCACTAGCGTACGAGCAGTACTTC. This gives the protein CASSYEPALAYEQYF.

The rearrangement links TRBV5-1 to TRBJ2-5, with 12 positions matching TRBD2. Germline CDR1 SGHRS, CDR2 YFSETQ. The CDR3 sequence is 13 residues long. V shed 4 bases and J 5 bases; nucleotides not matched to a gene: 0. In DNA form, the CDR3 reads TGCGCCAGCAGCGGGACTAGCGGGGAGACCCAGTACTTC. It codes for CASSGTSGETQYF.